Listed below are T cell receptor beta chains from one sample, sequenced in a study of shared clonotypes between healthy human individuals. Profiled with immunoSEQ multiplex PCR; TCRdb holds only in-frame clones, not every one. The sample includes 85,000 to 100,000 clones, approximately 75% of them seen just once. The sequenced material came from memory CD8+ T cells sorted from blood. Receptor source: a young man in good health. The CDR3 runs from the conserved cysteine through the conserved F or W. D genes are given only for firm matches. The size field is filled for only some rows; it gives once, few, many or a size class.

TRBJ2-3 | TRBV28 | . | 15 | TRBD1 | CASDPGQAVEDTQYF | TGTGCCAGCGACCCGGGACAGGCGGTTGAGGATACGCAGTATTTT
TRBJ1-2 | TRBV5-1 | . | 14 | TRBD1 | CASSKDRGNYGYTF | TGCGCCAGCAGCAAGGACAGGGGGAACTATGGCTACACCTTC
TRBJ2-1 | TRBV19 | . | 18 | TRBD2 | CASRPPRRRAGGYNEQFF | TGTGCCAGTAGACCACCCCGGCGCAGAGCGGGAGGGTACAATGAGCAGTTCTTC
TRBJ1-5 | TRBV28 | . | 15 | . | CASRARRAGQQPQHF | TGTGCCAGCCGGGCCCGACGTGCGGGTCAGCAGCCCCAGCATTTT
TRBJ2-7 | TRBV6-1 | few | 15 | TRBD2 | CASSEVSGSSYEQYF | TGTGCCAGCAGTGAAGTTAGCGGGAGCTCCTACGAGCAGTACTTC
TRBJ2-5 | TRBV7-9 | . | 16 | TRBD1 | CASSHPDRGRRETQYF | TGTGCCAGCAGCCATCCAGACAGGGGGCGCCGGGAGACCCAGTACTTC
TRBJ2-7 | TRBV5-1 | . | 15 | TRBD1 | CASSLGGTGGAEQYF | TGCGCCAGCAGCTTGGGAGGGACAGGGGGCGCTGAGCAGTACTTC
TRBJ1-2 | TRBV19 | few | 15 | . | CASTNKGLMTYGYTF | TGTGCCAGTACAAATAAGGGACTGATGACATATGGCTACACCTTC
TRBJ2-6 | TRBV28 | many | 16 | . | CASSSPTGSGANVLTF | TGTGCCAGCAGTTCGCCGACAGGCTCTGGGGCCAACGTCCTGACTTTC
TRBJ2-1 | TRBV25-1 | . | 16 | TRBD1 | CASSSRTGGRYNEQFF | TGTGCCAGCAGTTCCCGAACAGGGGGACGATACAATGAGCAGTTCTTC
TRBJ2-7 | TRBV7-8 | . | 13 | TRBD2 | CASSLGGIYEQYF | TGTGCCAGCTCCTTGGGAGGGATCTACGAGCAGTACTTC
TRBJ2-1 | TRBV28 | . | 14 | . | CASTEGAGSHEQFF | TGTGCCAGCACCGAGGGGGCCGGGAGCCATGAGCAGTTCTTC
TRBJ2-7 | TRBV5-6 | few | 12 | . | CASSLDFFEQYF | TGTGCCAGCAGCCTGGACTTCTTCGAGCAGTACTTC
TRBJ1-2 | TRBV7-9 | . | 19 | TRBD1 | CASSLGLKAGTASNYGYTF | TGTGCCAGCAGCTTAGGCCTTAAAGCCGGGACAGCGAGTAACTATGGCTACACCTTC
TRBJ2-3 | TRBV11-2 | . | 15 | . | CASSLRGTSTDTQYF | TGTGCCAGCAGCCTAAGAGGTACCAGCACAGATACGCAGTATTTT
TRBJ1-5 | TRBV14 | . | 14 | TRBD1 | CASSPTGLDQPQHF | TGTGCCAGCAGCCCGACAGGGTTGGATCAGCCCCAGCATTTT
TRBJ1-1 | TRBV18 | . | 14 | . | CASSLRQEGTEAFF | TGTGCCAGCTCTCTTAGACAGGAAGGGACTGAAGCTTTCTTT
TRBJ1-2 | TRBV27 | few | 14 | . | CASSDLRGSDGYTF | TGTGCCAGCAGCGATCTACGAGGGAGTGATGGCTACACCTTC
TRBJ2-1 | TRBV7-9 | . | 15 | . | CASSFRLDSYNEQFF | TGTGCCAGCAGCTTCCGACTAGACTCCTACAATGAGCAGTTCTTC
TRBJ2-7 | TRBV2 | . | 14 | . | CASIATGNSYEQYF | TGTGCCAGCATTGCTACAGGCAATTCCTACGAGCAGTACTTC
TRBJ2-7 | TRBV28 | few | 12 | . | CASSQDSYEQYF | TGTGCCAGCAGCCAGGACTCCTACGAGCAGTACTTC
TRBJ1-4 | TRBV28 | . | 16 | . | CASSLVVGAPGEKLFF | TGTGCCAGCAGTTTAGTTGTTGGGGCGCCCGGTGAAAAACTGTTTTTT
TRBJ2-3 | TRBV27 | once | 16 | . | CASSTKRDSSTDTQYF | TGTGCCAGCAGTACAAAGCGGGACAGTAGCACAGATACGCAGTATTTT
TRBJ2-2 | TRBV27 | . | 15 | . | CASSWQQGFVGELFF | TGTGCCAGCAGTTGGCAACAGGGTTTCGTCGGGGAGCTGTTTTTT
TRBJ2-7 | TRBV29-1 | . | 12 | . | CSVASGAYEQYF | TGCAGCGTTGCGTCGGGGGCCTACGAGCAGTACTTC
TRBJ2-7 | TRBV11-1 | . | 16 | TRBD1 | CASSFLQGVFSDEQYF | TGTGCCAGCAGCTTCCTACAGGGGGTCTTCAGTGACGAGCAGTACTTC
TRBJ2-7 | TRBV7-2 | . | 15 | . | CASSLPGTWTYEQYF | TGTGCCAGCAGCTTACCCGGGACATGGACCTACGAGCAGTACTTC
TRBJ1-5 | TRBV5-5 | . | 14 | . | CASSLESDNQPQHF | TGTGCCAGCAGCTTGGAGTCAGATAATCAGCCCCAGCATTTT
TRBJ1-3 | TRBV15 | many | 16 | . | CATSAPRDGSGNTIYF | TGTGCCACCAGTGCCCCTCGGGATGGGTCTGGAAACACCATATATTTT
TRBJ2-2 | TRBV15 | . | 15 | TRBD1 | CATSSGGQDTGELFF | TGTGCCACCAGCAGCGGCGGACAGGACACCGGGGAGCTGTTTTTT
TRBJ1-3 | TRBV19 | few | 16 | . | CASSNQGRAVGNTIYF | TGTGCCAGTAGCAATCAAGGTCGGGCGGTTGGAAACACCATATATTTT
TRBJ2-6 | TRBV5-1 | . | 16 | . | CASSLDPFPGANVLTF | TGCGCCAGCAGCTTGGATCCCTTTCCTGGGGCCAACGTCCTGACTTTC
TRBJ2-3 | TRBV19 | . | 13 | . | CASRDSPTDTQYF | TGTGCCAGTAGGGACAGCCCCACAGATACGCAGTATTTT
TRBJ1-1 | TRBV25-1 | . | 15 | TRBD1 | CASSETQNRGTEAFF | TGTGCCAGCAGTGAAACCCAGAACAGGGGAACTGAAGCTTTCTTT
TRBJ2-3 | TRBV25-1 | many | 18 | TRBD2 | CASSDPRGAGGSTDTQYF | TGTGCCAGCAGTGACCCCAGGGGAGCGGGAGGCTCCACAGATACGCAGTATTTT
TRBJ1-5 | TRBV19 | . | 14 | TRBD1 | CASSGQGGNQPQHF | TGTGCCAGTAGTGGACAGGGTGGCAATCAGCCCCAGCATTTT
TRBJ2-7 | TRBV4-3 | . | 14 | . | CASSQDLRSSEQYF | TGCGCCAGCAGCCAAGATCTAAGGTCCTCCGAGCAGTACTTC
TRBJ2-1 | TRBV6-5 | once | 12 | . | CASSLNSKEQFF | TGTGCCAGCAGCCTCAACAGCAAAGAGCAGTTCTTC
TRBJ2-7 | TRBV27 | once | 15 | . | CASSTDGGFLPEQYF | TGTGCCAGCAGCACTGACGGGGGCTTCCTCCCCGAGCAGTACTTC
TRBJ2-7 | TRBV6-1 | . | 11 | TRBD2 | CASRSGSEQYF | TGTGCCAGCCGTAGCGGGAGCGAGCAGTACTTC